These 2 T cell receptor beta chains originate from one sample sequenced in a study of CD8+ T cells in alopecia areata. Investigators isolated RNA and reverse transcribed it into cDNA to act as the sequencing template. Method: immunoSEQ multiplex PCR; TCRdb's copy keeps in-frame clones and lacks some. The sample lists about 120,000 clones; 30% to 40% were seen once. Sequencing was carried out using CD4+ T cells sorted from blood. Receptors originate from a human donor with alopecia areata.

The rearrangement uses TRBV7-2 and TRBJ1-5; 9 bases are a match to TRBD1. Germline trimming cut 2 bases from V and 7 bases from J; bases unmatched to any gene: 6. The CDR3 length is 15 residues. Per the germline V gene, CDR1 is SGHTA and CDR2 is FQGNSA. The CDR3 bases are TGTGCCAGCAGCTTATACGTGGACAGGGGACAGCCCCAGCATTTT. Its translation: CASSLYVDRGQPQHF.

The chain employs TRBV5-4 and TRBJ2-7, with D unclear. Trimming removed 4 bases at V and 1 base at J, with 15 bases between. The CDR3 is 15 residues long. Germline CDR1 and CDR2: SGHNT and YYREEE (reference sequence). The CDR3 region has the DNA TGTGCCAGCAGCCCTGTCATGGCGGATTCCTACGAGCAGTACTTC. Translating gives CASSPVMADSYEQYF.